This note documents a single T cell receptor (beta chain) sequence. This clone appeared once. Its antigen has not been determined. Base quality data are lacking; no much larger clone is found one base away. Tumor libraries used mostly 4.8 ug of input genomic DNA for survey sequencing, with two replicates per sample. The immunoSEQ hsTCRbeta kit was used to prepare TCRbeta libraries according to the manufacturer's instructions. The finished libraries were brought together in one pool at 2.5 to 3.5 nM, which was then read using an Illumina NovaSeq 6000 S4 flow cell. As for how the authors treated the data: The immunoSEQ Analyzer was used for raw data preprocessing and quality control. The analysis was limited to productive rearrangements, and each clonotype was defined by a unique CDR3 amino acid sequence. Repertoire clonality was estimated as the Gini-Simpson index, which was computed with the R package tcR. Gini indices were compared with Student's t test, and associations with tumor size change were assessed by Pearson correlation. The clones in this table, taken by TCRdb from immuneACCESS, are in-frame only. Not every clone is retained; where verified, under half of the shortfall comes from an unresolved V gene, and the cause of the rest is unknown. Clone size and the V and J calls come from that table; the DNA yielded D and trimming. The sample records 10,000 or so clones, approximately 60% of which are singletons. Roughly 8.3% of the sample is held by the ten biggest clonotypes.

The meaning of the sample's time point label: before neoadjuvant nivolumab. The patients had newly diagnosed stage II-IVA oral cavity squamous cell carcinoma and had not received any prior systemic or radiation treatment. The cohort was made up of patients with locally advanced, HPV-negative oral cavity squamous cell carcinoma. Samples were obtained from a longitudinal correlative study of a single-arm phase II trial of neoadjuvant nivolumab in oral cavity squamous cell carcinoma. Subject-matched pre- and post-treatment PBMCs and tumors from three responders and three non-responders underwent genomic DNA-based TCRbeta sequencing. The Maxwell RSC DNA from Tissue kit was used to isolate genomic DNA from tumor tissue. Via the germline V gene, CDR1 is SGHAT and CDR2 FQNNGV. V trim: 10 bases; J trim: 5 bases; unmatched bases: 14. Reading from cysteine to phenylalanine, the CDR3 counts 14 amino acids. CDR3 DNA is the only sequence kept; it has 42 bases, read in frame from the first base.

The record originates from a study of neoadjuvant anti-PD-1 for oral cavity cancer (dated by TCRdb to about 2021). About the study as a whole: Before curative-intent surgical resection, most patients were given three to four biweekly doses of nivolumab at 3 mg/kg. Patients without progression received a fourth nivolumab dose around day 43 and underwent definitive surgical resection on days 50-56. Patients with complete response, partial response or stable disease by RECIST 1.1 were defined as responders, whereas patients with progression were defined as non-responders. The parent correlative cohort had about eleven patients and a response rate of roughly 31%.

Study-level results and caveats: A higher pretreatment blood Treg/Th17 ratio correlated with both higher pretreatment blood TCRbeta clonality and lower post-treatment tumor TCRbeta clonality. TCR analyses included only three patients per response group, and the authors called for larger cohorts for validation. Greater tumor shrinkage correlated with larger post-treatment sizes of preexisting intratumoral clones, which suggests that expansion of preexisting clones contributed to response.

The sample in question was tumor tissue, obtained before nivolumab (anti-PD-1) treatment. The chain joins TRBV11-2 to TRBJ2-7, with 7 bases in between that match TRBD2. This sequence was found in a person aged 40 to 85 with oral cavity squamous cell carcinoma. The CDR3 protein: CATRLALESDEQYF. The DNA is TGTGCCACCCGACTAGCCCTGGAATCCGACGAGCAGTACTTC.